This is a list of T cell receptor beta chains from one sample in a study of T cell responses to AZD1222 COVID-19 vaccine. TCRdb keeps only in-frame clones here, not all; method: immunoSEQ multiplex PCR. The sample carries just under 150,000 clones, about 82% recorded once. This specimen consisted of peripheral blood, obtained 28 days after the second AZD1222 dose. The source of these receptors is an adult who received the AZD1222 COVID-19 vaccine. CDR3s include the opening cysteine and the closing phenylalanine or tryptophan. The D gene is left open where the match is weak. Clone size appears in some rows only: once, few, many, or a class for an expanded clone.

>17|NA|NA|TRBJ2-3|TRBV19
CASSPQPGGPNTDTQYF
TGTGCCAGTAGTCCCCAGCCTGGCGGGCCTAACACAGATACGCAGTATTTT
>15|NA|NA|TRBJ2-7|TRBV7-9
CASSFQTGLGNEQYF
TGTGCCAGCAGCTTCCAAACAGGGTTGGGGAACGAGCAGTACTTC
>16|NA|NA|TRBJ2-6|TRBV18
CASSPMGGSGANVLTF
TGTGCCAGCTCACCAATGGGGGGCTCTGGGGCCAACGTCCTGACTTTC
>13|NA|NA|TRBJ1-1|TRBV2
CASSDRGWTEAFF
TGTGCCAGCAGTGACCGGGGTTGGACTGAAGCTTTCTTT
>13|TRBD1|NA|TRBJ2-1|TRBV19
CASRDRANNEQFF
TGTGCCAGCCGGGACAGGGCCAACAATGAGCAGTTCTTC
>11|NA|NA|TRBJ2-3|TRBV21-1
CASTSQDTQYF
TGTGCCAGCACGAGCCAAGATACGCAGTATTTT
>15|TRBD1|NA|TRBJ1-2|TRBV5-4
CASSSLTGQVYGYTF
TGTGCCAGCAGCTCGCTAACGGGACAGGTTTATGGCTACACCTTC
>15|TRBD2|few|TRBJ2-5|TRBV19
CASSILTSGRETQYF
TGTGCCAGTAGTATCCTGACTAGCGGGAGAGAGACCCAGTACTTC
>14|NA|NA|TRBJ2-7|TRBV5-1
CASSLSQISYEQYF
TGCGCCAGCAGCCTGTCCCAAATTTCCTACGAGCAGTACTTC
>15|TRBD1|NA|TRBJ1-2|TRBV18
CASSPKGARNYGYTF
TGTGCCAGCTCACCAAAGGGGGCAAGGAACTATGGCTACACCTTC
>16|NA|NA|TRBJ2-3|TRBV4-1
CASSHQTGDTTDTQYF
TGCGCCAGCAGCCATCAGACCGGGGATACCACAGATACGCAGTATTTT
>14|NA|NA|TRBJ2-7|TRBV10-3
CAASIGQSSYEQYF
TGTGCCGCCTCGATCGGACAAAGTTCCTACGAGCAGTACTTC
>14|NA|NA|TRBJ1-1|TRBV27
CASSHLQGGTEAFF
TGTGCCAGCAGTCATCTGCAGGGTGGCACTGAAGCTTTCTTT
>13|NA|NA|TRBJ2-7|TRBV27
CASSLGQLYEQYF
TGTGCCAGCAGTTTAGGGCAGCTATACGAGCAGTACTTC
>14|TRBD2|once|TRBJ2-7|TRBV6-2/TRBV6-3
CASSSRTRSRKQYF
TGTGCCAGCAGTTCGCGGACTAGAAGCCGCAAGCAGTACTTC
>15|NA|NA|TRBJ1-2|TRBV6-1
CASSEPGRGAGGYTF
TGTGCCAGCAGTGAACCCGGACGGGGGGCAGGTGGCTACACCTTC
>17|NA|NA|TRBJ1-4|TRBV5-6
CASSLLGVGTTNEKLFF
TGTGCCAGCAGCTTGCTAGGAGTGGGGACCACTAATGAAAAACTGTTTTTT
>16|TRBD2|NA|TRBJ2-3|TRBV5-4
CASSRGGAKGTDTQYF
TGTGCCAGCAGCCGCGGGGGGGCTAAGGGCACAGATACGCAGTATTTT
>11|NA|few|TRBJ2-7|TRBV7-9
CASSDRGEQYF
TGTGCCAGCAGCGATCGGGGCGAGCAGTACTTC
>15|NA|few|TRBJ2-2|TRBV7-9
CASSLSLSHAGELFF
TGTGCCAGCAGCTTATCCTTATCCCACGCCGGGGAGCTGTTTTTT
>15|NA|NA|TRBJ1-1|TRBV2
CASIGREHGNTEAFF
TGTGCCAGCATCGGGAGGGAACATGGAAACACTGAAGCTTTCTTT
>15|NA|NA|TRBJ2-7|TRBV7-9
CASSPRLSYSYEQYF
TGTGCCAGCAGCCCCAGGCTGAGTTACTCCTACGAGCAGTACTTC
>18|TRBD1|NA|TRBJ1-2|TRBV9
CASSAPGTGGAANYGYTF
TGTGCCAGCAGCGCTCCCGGGACAGGGGGAGCAGCTAACTATGGCTACACCTTC
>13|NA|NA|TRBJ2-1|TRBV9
CASSVEPDNEQFF
TGTGCCAGCAGCGTAGAACCGGACAATGAGCAGTTCTTC
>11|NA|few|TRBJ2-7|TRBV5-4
CASSLADEQYF
TGTGCCAGCAGCTTGGCCGACGAGCAGTACTTC
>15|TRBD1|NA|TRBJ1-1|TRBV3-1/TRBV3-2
CASSPGTAMNTEAFF
TGTGCCAGCAGCCCGGGGACAGCGATGAACACTGAAGCTTTCTTT
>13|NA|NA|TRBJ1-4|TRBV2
CASITQGVEKLFF
TGTGCCAGCATAACCCAGGGAGTTGAAAAACTGTTTTTT
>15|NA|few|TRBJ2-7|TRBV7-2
CASSLSFGQTYEQYF
TGTGCCAGCAGCTTATCTTTCGGGCAGACCTACGAGCAGTACTTC
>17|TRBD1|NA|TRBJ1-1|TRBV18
CASSPAGTGAMNTEAFF
TGTGCCAGCTCACCCGCCGGGACAGGAGCTATGAACACTGAAGCTTTCTTT
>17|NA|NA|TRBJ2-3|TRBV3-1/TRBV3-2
CASSLRRGGGGTDTQYF
TGTGCCAGCAGCCTTCGCAGGGGAGGGGGTGGCACAGATACGCAGTATTTT
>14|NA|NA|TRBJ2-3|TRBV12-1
CASSLAQRGEAQYF
TGTGCCAGCAGCTTAGCCCAGCGGGGGGAAGCGCAGTATTTT
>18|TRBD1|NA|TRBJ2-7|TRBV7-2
CASSLRTGQLWSSYEQYF
TGTGCCAGCAGCTTAAGGACAGGGCAGCTATGGAGCTCCTACGAGCAGTACTTC